The 3 T cell receptor beta chains below come from one sample, sequenced in a study of T cell repertoires in cytomegalovirus infection. From the reads, TCRdb called clonotypes with MiXCR, one entry per CDR3 protein. The table lists some 700,000 distinct CDR3 sequences, around 31% of them singletons, with around a sixth in the top ten. These receptors' antigens are unknown. Specimen: cultured PBMCs, collected from culture after CMV antigen stimulation. The receptor source for this set is a human donor in good health (CMV status not recorded). Some clones in this sample may be carry-over from other donors' samples.

This sequence joins TRBV27 and TRBJ2-1; D might be TRBD1 or TRBD2, each matching 5 bases. The CDR3 has 12 amino acids. Trimming cost V 6 bases and J 9 bases, with 12 bases left between them. The germline CDR1 and CDR2 sequences are MNHEY and SMNVEV (reference sequence). CDR3 nucleotides: TGTGCCAGCAGCCCTCCCGGGACTGAGCAGTTCTTC. This sequence encodes CASSPPGTEQFF.

The gene calls are TRBV7-9 and TRBJ1-5; D is possibly TRBD1 (6 bases). The V gene's germline CDR1 is SEHNR and CDR2 FQNEAQ (reference sequence). The ends were cut back, 5 bases at V and 2 bases at J, with 13 bases in the middle. There are 15 residues in the CDR3. CDR3: CASSPHSGGNQPQHF. The CDR3 coding sequence is TGTGCCAGCAGCCCCCATTCAGGGGGCAATCAGCCCCAGCATTTT.

The CDR3 sequence: CASSHSSTEQFF. CDR3 coding DNA: TGTGCCAGCAGCCATTCGAGTACTGAGCAGTTCTTC. The V call is TRBV12-3 or TRBV12-4, the J call TRBJ2-1, with D unclear. This CDR3 comprises 12 residues. The ends were cut back, 6 bases at V and 9 bases at J, with 12 bases in the middle.